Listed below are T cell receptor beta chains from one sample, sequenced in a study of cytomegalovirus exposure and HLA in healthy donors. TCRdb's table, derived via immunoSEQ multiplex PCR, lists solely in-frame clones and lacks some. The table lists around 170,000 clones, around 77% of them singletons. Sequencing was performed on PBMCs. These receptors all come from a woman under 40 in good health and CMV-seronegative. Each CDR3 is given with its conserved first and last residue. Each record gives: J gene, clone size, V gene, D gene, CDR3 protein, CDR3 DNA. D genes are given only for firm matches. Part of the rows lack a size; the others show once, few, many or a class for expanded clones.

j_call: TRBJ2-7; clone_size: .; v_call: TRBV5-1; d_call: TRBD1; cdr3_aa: CASSLVPRGPNEQYF; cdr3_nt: TGCGCCAGCAGCTTGGTTCCAAGGGGGCCCAACGAGCAGTACTTC
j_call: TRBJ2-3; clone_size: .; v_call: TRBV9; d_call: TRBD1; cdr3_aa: CASSVGTGGVDTQYF; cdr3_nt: TGTGCCAGCAGCGTTGGGACAGGGGGCGTGGATACGCAGTATTTT
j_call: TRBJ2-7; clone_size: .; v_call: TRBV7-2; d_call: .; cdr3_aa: CASSLSGQQYEQYF; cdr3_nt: TGTGCCAGCAGCTTAAGCGGTCAGCAGTACGAGCAGTACTTC
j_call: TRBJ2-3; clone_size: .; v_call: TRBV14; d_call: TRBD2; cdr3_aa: CASSRRGGLDTQYF; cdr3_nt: TGTGCCAGCTCCCGCCGGGGGGGCCTGGATACGCAGTATTTT
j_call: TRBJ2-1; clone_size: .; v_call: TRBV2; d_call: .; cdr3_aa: CASSVEEGSYNEQFF; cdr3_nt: TGTGCCAGCAGTGTAGAGGAGGGCTCCTACAATGAGCAGTTCTTC
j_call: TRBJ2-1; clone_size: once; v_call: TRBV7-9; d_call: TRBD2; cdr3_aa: CASRASPLLAGGGSEQFF; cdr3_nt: TGTGCCAGCAGGGCCTCCCCCCTACTAGCGGGGGGTGGAAGTGAGCAGTTCTTC
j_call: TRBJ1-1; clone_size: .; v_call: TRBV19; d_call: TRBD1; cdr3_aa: CASSTKGQMNTEAFF; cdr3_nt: TGTGCCAGTAGTACCAAGGGACAGATGAACACTGAAGCTTTCTTT
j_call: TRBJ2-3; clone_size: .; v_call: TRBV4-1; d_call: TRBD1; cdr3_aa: CASSQEGRTGRTDTQYF; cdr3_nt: TGCGCCAGCAGCCAAGAGGGCAGGACAGGTCGCACAGATACGCAGTATTTT
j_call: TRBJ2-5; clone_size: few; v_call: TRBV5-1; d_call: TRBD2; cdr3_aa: CASSLASGGAETQYF; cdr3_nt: TGCGCCAGCAGCTTGGCCAGCGGGGGGGCCGAGACCCAGTACTTC
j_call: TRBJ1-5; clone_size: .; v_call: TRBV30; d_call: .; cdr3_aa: CAWRGSRGSQHF; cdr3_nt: TGTGCCTGGAGAGGTAGTCGCGGGTCCCAGCATTTT
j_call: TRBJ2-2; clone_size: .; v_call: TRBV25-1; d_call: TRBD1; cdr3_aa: CASTRDRPNTGELFF; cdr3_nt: TGTGCCTCAACCCGGGACAGGCCGAACACCGGGGAGCTGTTTTTT
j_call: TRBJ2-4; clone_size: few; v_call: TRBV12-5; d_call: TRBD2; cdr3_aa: CASGFGDGEGNIQYF; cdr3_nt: TGTGCTAGTGGTTTCGGGGACGGGGAGGGAAACATTCAGTACTTC
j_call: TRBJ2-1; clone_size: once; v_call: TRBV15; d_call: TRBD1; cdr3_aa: CATSRRTGGYNEQFF; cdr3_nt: TGTGCCACCAGCAGAAGGACAGGGGGCTACAATGAGCAGTTCTTC
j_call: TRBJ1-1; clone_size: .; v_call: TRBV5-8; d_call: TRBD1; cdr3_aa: CASSLPGQEKNTEAFF; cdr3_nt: TGTGCCAGCAGCCTGCCGGGACAGGAGAAGAACACTGAAGCTTTCTTT
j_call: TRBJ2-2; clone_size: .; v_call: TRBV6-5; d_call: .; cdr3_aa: CASSYSEAGTGELFF; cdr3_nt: TGTGCCAGCAGTTACTCAGAGGCGGGCACCGGGGAGCTGTTTTTT
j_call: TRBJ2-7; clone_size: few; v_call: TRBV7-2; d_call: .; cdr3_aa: CASSSVRGLRGGEQYF; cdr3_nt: TGTGCCAGCAGCTCAGTAAGGGGTCTCAGAGGAGGGGAGCAGTACTTC
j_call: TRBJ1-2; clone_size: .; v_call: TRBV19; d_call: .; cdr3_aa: CASQPSGEYGYTF; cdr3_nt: TGTGCCAGTCAACCGAGCGGGGAGTATGGCTACACCTTC
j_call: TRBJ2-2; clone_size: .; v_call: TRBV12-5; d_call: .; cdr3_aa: CASGAGNTGELFF; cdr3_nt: TGTGCTAGTGGGGCGGGGAACACCGGGGAGCTGTTTTTT
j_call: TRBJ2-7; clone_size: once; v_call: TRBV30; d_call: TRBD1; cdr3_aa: CAWGQGPYEQYF; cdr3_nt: TGTGCCTGGGGACAGGGACCCTACGAGCAGTACTTC
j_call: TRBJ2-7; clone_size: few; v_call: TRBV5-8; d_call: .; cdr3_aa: CASSKQVGTYEQYF; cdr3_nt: TGTGCCAGCAGCAAGCAGGTCGGTACCTACGAGCAGTACTTC
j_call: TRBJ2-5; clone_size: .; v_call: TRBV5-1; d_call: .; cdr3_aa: CASSLDDSAQETQYF; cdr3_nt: TGCGCCAGCAGCTTGGATGACAGCGCCCAAGAGACCCAGTACTTC
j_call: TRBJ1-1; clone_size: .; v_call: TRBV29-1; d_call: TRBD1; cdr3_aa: CSVSRQGLNTEAFF; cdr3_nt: TGCAGCGTTTCCCGACAGGGACTTAATACTGAAGCTTTCTTT
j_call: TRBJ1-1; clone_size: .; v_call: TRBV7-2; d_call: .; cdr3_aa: CASSAQGGNTEAFF; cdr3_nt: TGTGCCAGCAGCGCACAGGGCGGTAACACTGAAGCTTTCTTT
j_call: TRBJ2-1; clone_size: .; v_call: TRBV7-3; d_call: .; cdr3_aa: CASSPTGPQGEQFF; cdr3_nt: TGTGCCAGCAGCCCAACAGGCCCCCAAGGGGAGCAGTTCTTC
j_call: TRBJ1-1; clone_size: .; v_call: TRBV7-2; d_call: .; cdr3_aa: CASSFSNGATEAFF; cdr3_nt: TGTGCCAGCAGCTTCTCAAATGGGGCCACTGAAGCTTTCTTT
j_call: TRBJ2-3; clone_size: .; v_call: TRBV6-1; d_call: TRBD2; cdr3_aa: CASRPQRGWGDTQYF; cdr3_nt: TGTGCCAGCAGACCCCAGCGGGGTTGGGGAGATACGCAGTATTTT
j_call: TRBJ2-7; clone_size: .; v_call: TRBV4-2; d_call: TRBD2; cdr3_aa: CASSQGGSGGPYEQYF; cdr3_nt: TGTGCCAGCAGCCAAGGTGGTAGCGGGGGCCCCTACGAGCAGTACTTC
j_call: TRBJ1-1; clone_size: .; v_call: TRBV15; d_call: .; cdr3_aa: CATSRDSSEAFF; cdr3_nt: TGTGCCACCAGCAGAGATTCCTCTGAAGCTTTCTTT
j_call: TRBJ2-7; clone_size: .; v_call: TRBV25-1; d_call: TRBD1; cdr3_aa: CASSEGQGPYEQYF; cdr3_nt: TGTGCCAGCAGTGAGGGACAGGGTCCCTACGAGCAGTACTTC
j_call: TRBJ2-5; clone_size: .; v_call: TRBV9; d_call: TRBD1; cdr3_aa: CASSFTGTEETQYF; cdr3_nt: TGTGCCAGCAGCTTTACCGGGACAGAAGAGACCCAGTACTTC
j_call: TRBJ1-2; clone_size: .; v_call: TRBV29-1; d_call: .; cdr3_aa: CSVSEGLTRVGYTF; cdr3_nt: TGCAGCGTTTCGGAGGGTCTAACAAGAGTAGGCTACACCTTC
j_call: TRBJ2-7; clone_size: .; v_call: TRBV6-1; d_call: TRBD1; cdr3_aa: CASSGGTGAPYEQYF; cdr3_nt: TGTGCCAGCAGTGGGGGGACAGGGGCTCCTTACGAGCAGTACTTC
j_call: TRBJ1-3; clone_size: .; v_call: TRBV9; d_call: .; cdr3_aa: CASSVGTGNSGNTIYF; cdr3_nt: TGTGCCAGCAGCGTAGGTACAGGGAACTCTGGAAACACCATATATTTT
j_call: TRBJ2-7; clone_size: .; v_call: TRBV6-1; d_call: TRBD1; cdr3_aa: CASIGQGAAYEQYF; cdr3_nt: TGTGCCAGCATCGGACAGGGGGCCGCCTACGAGCAGTACTTC
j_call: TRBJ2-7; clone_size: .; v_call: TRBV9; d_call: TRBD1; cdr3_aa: CASSRGQGVGSYEQYF; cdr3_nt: TGTGCCAGCAGCAGGGGACAGGGGGTGGGCTCCTACGAGCAGTACTTC
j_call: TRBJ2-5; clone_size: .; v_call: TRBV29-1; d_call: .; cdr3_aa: CSAGQTQETQYF; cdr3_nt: TGCAGCGCAGGGCAGACACAAGAGACCCAGTACTTC
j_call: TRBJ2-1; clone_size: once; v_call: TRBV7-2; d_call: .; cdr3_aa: CASSLAPRSYNEQFF; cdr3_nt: TGTGCCAGCAGCTTAGCTCCCCGCTCCTACAATGAGCAGTTCTTC
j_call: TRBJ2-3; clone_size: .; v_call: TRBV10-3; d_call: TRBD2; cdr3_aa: CAISESGSGGADTQYF; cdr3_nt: TGTGCCATCAGTGAGTCGGGTAGCGGGGGTGCAGATACGCAGTATTTT
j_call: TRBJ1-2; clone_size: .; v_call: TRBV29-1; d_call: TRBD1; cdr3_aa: CSVEGPGQGHYGYTF; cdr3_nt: TGCAGCGTTGAAGGACCGGGACAGGGCCACTATGGCTACACCTTC
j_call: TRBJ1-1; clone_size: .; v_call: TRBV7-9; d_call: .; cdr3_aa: CASSLVSQQNTEAFF; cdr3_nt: TGTGCCAGCAGCTTAGTATCACAGCAGAACACTGAAGCTTTCTTT
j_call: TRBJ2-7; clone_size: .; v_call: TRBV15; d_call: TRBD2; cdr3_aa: CATSRVTGWTSGAYEQYF; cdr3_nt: TGTGCCACCAGCAGAGTTACGGGGTGGACTAGCGGGGCCTACGAGCAGTACTTC
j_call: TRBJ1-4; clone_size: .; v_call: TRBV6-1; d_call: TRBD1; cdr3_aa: CASSELGTGEFGEKLFF; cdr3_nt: TGTGCCAGCAGTGAACTGGGGACAGGGGAGTTCGGTGAAAAACTGTTTTTT
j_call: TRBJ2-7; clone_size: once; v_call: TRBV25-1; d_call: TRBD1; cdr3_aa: CASSEQGANEQYF; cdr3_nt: TGTGCCAGCAGTGAACAGGGGGCAAACGAGCAGTACTTC
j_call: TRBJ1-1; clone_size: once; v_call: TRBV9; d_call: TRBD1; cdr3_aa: CASSAGQGGTEAFF; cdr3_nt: TGTGCCAGCAGCGCCGGACAGGGAGGCACTGAAGCTTTCTTT
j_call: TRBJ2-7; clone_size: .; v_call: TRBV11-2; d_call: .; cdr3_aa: CASSPGAHSYEQYF; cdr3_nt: TGTGCCAGCAGCCCTGGGGCGCATTCCTACGAGCAGTACTTC
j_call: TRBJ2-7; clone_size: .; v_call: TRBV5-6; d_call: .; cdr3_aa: CASTRDPSYEQYF; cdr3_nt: TGTGCCAGCACCCGGGATCCGTCCTACGAGCAGTACTTC
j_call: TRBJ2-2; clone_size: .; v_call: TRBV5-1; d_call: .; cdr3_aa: CASSFTGNTGELFF; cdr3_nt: TGCGCCAGCAGCTTTACGGGGAACACCGGGGAGCTGTTTTTT
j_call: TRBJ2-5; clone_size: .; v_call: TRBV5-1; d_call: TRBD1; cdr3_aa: CASSRDSFHQETQYF; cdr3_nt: TGCGCCAGCAGCCGGGACAGCTTCCACCAAGAGACCCAGTACTTC
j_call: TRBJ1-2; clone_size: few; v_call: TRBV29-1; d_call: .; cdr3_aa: CSALRGGNYGYTF; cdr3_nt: TGCAGCGCCCTACGGGGGGGTAACTATGGCTACACCTTC
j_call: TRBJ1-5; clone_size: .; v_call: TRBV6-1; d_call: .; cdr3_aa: CASSGQGSRNQPQHF; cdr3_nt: TGTGCCAGCAGTGGCCAGGGGTCACGCAATCAGCCCCAGCATTTT
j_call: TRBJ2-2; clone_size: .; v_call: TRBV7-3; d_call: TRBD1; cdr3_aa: CASSWDRGRSGELFF; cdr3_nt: TGTGCCAGCAGCTGGGACAGGGGGCGTAGCGGGGAGCTGTTTTTT
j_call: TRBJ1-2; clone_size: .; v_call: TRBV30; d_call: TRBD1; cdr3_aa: CAWSETGGYGYTF; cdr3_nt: TGTGCCTGGAGTGAAACAGGGGGCTATGGCTACACCTTC
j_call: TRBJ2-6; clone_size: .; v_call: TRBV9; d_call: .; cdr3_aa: CASSVAGSLPGANVLTF; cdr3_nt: TGTGCCAGCAGCGTCGCCGGGAGCCTACCTGGGGCCAACGTCCTGACTTTC
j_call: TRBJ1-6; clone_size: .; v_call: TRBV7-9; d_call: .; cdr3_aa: CASSLVVTADNSPLHF; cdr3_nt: TGTGCCAGCAGCTTAGTGGTGACAGCAGATAATTCACCCCTCCACTTT
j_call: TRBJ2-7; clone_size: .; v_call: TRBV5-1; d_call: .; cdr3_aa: CASSYTAGNYEQYF; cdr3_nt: TGCGCCAGCAGCTATACCGCGGGCAACTACGAGCAGTACTTC